This TCR beta chain appears in the sequencing data of a study of T-cell memory formation after mild COVID-19. The ends were cut back, 0 bases at V and 0 bases at J, with 9 bases in the middle. The CDR3 has 15 residues. In germline, CDR1 is DFQATT, CDR2 SNEGSKA (reference sequence). General study points: Proof of SARS-CoV-2 specificity was absent for the second-wave clones that crested on day 37. There was a balanced CD4/CD8 profile in clones contracting day 15 to 85, and later expanders leaned CD4+.

TCRdb redid the calling of the 5' RACE reads with MiXCR, one entry per CDR3 protein. This table has roughly 320,000 distinct CDR3 sequences, 28% appearing once. Concerning this clonotype itself: Its specificity is unknown.

This TCR was sampled from an adult woman who had mild COVID-19 (a few samples of this study predate the infection). Cell type and time point are not known. Material: PBMCs or a T cell subset sorted from them (not recorded which). The chain couples TRBV20-1 to TRBJ2-1; D is possibly TRBD2 (6 bases). The CDR3 DNA follows: TGCAGTGCTAGAGAGGGCGGGGTCTCCTACAATGAGCAGTTCTTC. Translating it yields CSAREGGVSYNEQFF.